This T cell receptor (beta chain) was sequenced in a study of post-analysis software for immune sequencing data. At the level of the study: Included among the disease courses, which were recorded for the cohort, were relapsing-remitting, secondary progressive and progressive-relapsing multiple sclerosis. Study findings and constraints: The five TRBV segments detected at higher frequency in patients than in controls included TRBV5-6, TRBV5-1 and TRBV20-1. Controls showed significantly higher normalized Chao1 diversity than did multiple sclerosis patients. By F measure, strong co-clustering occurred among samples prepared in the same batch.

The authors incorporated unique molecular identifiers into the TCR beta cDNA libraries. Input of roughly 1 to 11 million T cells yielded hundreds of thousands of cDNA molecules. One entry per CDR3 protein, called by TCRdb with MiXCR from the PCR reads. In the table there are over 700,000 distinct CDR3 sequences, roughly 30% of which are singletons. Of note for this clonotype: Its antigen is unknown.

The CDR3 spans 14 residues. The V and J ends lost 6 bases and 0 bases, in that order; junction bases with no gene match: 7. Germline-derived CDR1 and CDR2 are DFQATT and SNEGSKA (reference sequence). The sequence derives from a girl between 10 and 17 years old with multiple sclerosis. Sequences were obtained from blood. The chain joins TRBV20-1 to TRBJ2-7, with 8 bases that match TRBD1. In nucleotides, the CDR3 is TGCAGTGCCTACGCCACAGGGGGCTCCTACGAGCAGTACTTC. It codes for CSAYATGGSYEQYF.